Below are 25 T cell receptor beta chains sequenced from a single sample in a study of blood T cell repertoires in COVID-19. Sequencing used immunoSEQ multiplex PCR; TCRdb keeps in-frame clones, though not all of them. The table has under 300,000 clones, 65% to 85% seen once; the top ten hold 4%. The sequencing input was peripheral blood. The receptors shown here come from a woman aged 40 to 49 with active or convalescent COVID-19.

This clone is a singleton in its sample. The chain recombines TRBV10-2 with TRBJ1-5; TRBD1 agrees at 9 bases. V was pared by 8 bases and J by 11 bases, with 16 bases of the junction left unmatched. The CDR3 has 15 residues. Germline V gene lookup returns CDR1 WSHSY and CDR2 SAAADI. The CDR3 loop reads CASQKGQGSIVAQHF. The CDR3 DNA reads TGCGCCAGCCAAAAGGGACAGGGATCGATCGTGGCCCAGCATTTT.

V is TRBV9 and J is TRBJ2-3, with a tentative D call TRBD2 (5 bases). CDR1 and CDR2 from the germline V gene are SGDLS and YYNGEE. V was shortened by 4 bases and J by 0 bases, with 9 bases between the two germline ends. The CDR3 loop spans 14 amino acids. This CDR3 is CASSTAVSTDTQYF. CDR3 in DNA: TGTGCCAGCAGCACAGCGGTAAGCACAGATACGCAGTATTTT.

The V and J genes are TRBV3-1 (or the pseudogene TRBV3-2) and TRBJ2-2; D may be TRBD2 (6 bases). V was cut by 0 bases and J by 1 base, with 12 bases left in between. In germline, CDR1 is LGHDT, CDR2 YNNKEL (reference sequence). This CDR3 has 17 amino acids. The CDR3 DNA sequence: TGTGCCAGCAGCCAAGATGAGGAGGGGCTGAACACCGGGGAGCTGTTTTTT. Translated: CASSQDEEGLNTGELFF.

The rearrangement joins TRBV30 to TRBJ1-1; 8 bases are shared with TRBD1. The CDR3 runs to 13 residues. Unmatched junction bases numbered 5, after V lost 3 bases and J lost 5 bases. The germline gives CDR1 GTSNPN, CDR2 SVGIG (reference sequence). CDR3 amino acids: CAWRRDRQTEAFF. The DNA of the CDR3 is TGTGCCTGGAGGCGGGACAGGCAAACTGAAGCTTTCTTT.

The CDR3 DNA sequence: TGTGCCAGCAGCCCGTATACGGGGAGCGCTCCAGATACGCAGTATTTT. It encodes CASSPYTGSAPDTQYF. The chain is built from TRBV7-6 and TRBJ2-3, with D possibly TRBD2 on 5 matching bases. Germline CDR1 reads SGHVS; CDR2 reads FNYEAQ. This CDR3 is built from 16 residues. V was shortened by 5 bases and J by 4 bases, with 19 bases between the two germline ends.

The chain employs TRBV12-5 and TRBJ2-5; the match to TRBD2 covers 13 bases. The CDR3 consists of 17 residues. The germline V gene encodes CDR1 LGHNT and CDR2 FRNRAP. V lost 6 bases to trimming and J lost 0 bases; unmatched junction nucleotides: 7. The CDR3 sequence: CASGLLAGGMYQETQYF. Written as DNA, the CDR3 is TGTGCTAGTGGCCTACTAGCGGGGGGGATGTACCAAGAGACCCAGTACTTC.

J is TRBJ2-3 and V is TRBV20-1; D uncertain. The V and J ends lost 3 bases and 6 bases respectively, with 10 bases between them. This CDR3 spans 12 amino acids. Germline V CDR1 and CDR2: DFQATT, SNEGSKA (reference sequence). CDR3 sequence: CSASPSKDTQYF. CDR3 DNA sequence: TGCAGTGCTAGTCCTTCTAAGGATACGCAGTATTTT.

The chain has TRBV15 and TRBJ1-3; the D is unclear. CDR3 length: 16 amino acids. The V and J ends lost 3 bases and 0 bases respectively, with 12 bases between them. Germline CDR1 LNHNV, CDR2 YYDKDF (reference sequence). CDR3 bases: TGTGCCACCAGCAGGGACTCAGGTAGCTCTGGAAACACCATATATTTT. Translation: CATSRDSGSSGNTIYF. Full variable domain (missing parts from reference TRBV15 and TRBJ1-3): DAMVIQNPRYQVTQFGKPVTLSCSQTLNHNVMYWYQQKSSQAPKLLFHYYDKDFNNEADTPDNFQSRRPNTSFCFLDIRSPGLGDTAMYLCATSRDSGSSGNTIYFGEGSWLTVV.

This chain connects TRBV4-1 to TRBJ1-3, with D tentatively TRBD1 (6 bases). V dropped 2 bases and J dropped 4 bases, with 15 bases sitting between them. The CDR3 runs 16 residues. Germline CDR1 MGHRA, CDR2 YSYEKL. Here the CDR3 reads CASSQSYTGFGNTIYF. CDR3 bases: TGCGCCAGCAGCCAAAGCTATACAGGGTTCGGAAACACCATATATTTT.

V gene TRBV19 combines with J gene TRBJ1-2; 7 nucleotides agree with TRBD1. The germline V gene encodes CDR1 LNHDA and CDR2 SQIVND (reference sequence). CDR3 size: 14 residues. V shed 5 bases, J shed 4 bases, and the junction held 7 bases outside the gene matches. CDR3 DNA: TGTGCCAGTAGTTCGAGACAGGGCGCCTATGGCTACACCTTC. It codes for CASSSRQGAYGYTF.

The V and J genes are TRBV28 and TRBJ2-6; TRBD1 matches at 9 bases. V trimming: 8 bases; J trimming: 2 bases; junction bases outside the gene matches: 4. CDR1 is MDHEN and CDR2 is SYDVKM in the germline V gene. This CDR3 comprises 15 residues. The CDR3 reads CASEQGAPGANVLTF. The CDR3 bases are TGTGCCAGCGAACAGGGGGCGCCTGGGGCCAACGTCCTGACTTTC.

The chain couples TRBV9 to TRBJ2-7; 7 bases agree with TRBD2. Germline CDR1 is SGDLS and CDR2 is YYNGEE. The CDR3 is 11 amino acids. V dropped 4 bases and J dropped 6; count of bases not matched to a gene: 1. The CDR3 protein is CASSRGGEQYF. CDR3 DNA sequence: TGTGCCAGCAGCCGCGGGGGCGAGCAGTACTTC. Looking up the rest from reference TRBV9 and TRBJ2-7 gives the full variable domain: DSGVTQTPKHLITATGQRVTLRCSPRSGDLSVYWYQQSLDQGLQFLIQYYNGEERAKGNILERFSAQQFPDLHSELNLSSLELGDSALYFCASSRGGEQYFGPGTRLTVT.

The V and J genes are TRBV27 and TRBJ2-4; tentative D call: TRBD2 (6 bases). V was trimmed by 8 bases and J by 3 bases, leaving 11 bases between them. Germline V CDR1 and CDR2: MNHEY, SMNVEV (reference sequence). The CDR3 sequence is 13 residues long. DNA for the CDR3: TGTGCCAGCGGCAGGGAGGACAAAAACATTCAGTACTTC. Amino acid sequence: CASGREDKNIQYF.

This clone was detected a few times. The chain combines TRBV7-3 with TRBJ1-4; D uncertain. CDR1 and CDR2 (germline): SGHTA, FQGTGA. This CDR3 spans 15 amino acids. The V end lost 5 bases, the J end lost 7 bases, and 17 bases lay between the germline ends. The CDR3 nucleotides are TGTGCCAGCAGCCCTGGCGGGAGTCTTGGTGAAAAACTGTTTTTT. Its protein product is CASSPGGSLGEKLFF.

The sample holds one count of this clone. V and J are TRBV7-3 and TRBJ1-6; 7 bases agree with TRBD1. The CDR3 sequence is 18 residues long. V lost 5 bases to trimming and J lost 0 bases; unmatched junction nucleotides: 10. Germline V gene data show CDR1 as SGHTA and CDR2 as FQGTGA. The CDR3 nucleotides are TGTGCCAGCAGCGTACCGGGACAGAAGAGCTCCTATAATTCACCCCTCCACTTT. Protein sequence: CASSVPGQKSSYNSPLHF. The full variable domain, in which reference TRBV7-3 and TRBJ1-6 provide the parts outside the CDR3, is GAGVSQTPSNKVTEKGKYVELRCDPISGHTALYWYRQSLGQGPEFLIYFQGTGAADDSGLPNDRFFAVRPEGSVSTLKIQRTERGDSAVYLCASSVPGQKSSYNSPLHFGNGTRLTVT.

The rearrangement uses TRBV29-1 and TRBJ2-5, with D possibly TRBD2 on 6 matching bases. V was cut by 1 base and J by 5 bases, with 14 bases left in between. The germline V gene encodes CDR1 SQVTM and CDR2 ANQGSEA. The CDR3 length is 14 residues. The CDR3 loop reads CSVEGGAGWETQYF. DNA for the CDR3: TGCAGCGTTGAAGGTGGGGCGGGGTGGGAGACCCAGTACTTC. The entire variable domain, with the rest obtained from reference TRBV29-1 and TRBJ2-5, is as follows: SAVISQKPSRDICQRGTSLTIQCQVDSQVTMMFWYRQQPGQSLTLIATANQGSEATYESGFVIDKFPISRPNLTFSTLTVSNMSPEDSSIYLCSVEGGAGWETQYFGPGTRLLVL.

This clone was observed a few times. This chain connects TRBV29-1 to TRBJ1-4, with D tentatively TRBD1 (5 bases). Germline-derived CDR1 and CDR2 are SQVTM and ANQGSEA. The CDR3 consists of 13 residues. Deletions cut 4 bases from V and 2 bases from J, with 8 bases between. The CDR3 DNA reads TGCAGCGTTGGGGGGAGGACTAATGAAAAACTGTTTTTT. It is translated as CSVGGRTNEKLFF.

The rearrangement joins TRBV27 to TRBJ1-1; D unresolved. The CDR3 has 13 residues. Deletions cut 5 bases from V and 8 bases from J, with 15 bases between. Per the germline V gene, CDR1 is MNHEY and CDR2 is SMNVEV (reference sequence). Written as DNA, the CDR3 is TGTGCCAGCAGTCCCTACCTTTTGGGCGAAGCTTTCTTT. It yields the protein CASSPYLLGEAFF.

The rearrangement joins TRBV24-1 to TRBJ2-3, with 12 bases identical to TRBD2. Losses at the gene ends were 3 bases for V and 4 bases for J; bases not matched to a gene: 13. The CDR3 extends over 19 amino acids. CDR1 is KGHDR and CDR2 is SFDVKD in the germline V gene. The CDR3 reads CATSDGAGLAGWGADTQYF. CDR3 in DNA: TGTGCCACCAGTGATGGCGCCGGACTAGCGGGGTGGGGGGCAGATACGCAGTATTTT.

This clone was seen just once. The V call is TRBV30, the J call TRBJ2-7; TRBD1 matches 8 bases. CDR1 is GTSNPN, CDR2 SVGIG, per germline (reference sequence). The CDR3 sequence is 14 residues long. V shed 1 base and J 4 bases; nucleotides not matched to a gene: 6. CDR3 protein: CAWSAPGQGYEQYV. In DNA form, the CDR3 reads TGTGCCTGGAGTGCCCCCGGACAGGGTTACGAGCAGTACGTC.

The V and J genes are TRBV18 and TRBJ1-2, with 9 bases identical to TRBD1. There are 13 residues in the CDR3. V shed 2 bases, J shed 6 bases, and the junction held 1 base outside the gene matches. Germline V gene data show CDR1 as KGHSH and CDR2 as LQKENI. For the CDR3, the DNA is TGTGCCAGCTCACCAGACAGGGGGGATGGCTACACCTTC. Translating gives CASSPDRGDGYTF. Full variable domain (remainder filled in from reference TRBV18 and TRBJ1-2): NAGVMQNPRHLVRRRGQEARLRCSPMKGHSHVYWYRQLPEEGLKFMVYLQKENIIDESGMPKERFSAEFPKEGPSILRIQQVVRGDSAAYFCASSPDRGDGYTFGSGTRLTVV.

V is TRBV4-1 and J is TRBJ1-1; no clear D gene. CDR1 is MGHRA, CDR2 YSYEKL, per germline. Trimming shortened V by 2 bases and J by 11 bases, and 15 bases separated the two germline ends. This CDR3 is built from 13 residues. Here the CDR3 reads CASSQWLARPAFF. The CDR3 nucleotides are TGCGCCAGCAGCCAATGGCTGGCACGTCCGGCTTTCTTT.

This rearrangement joins TRBV19 to TRBJ2-2; TRBD2 agrees at 7 bases. Trimming cost V 7 bases and J 6 bases; bases outside gene matches: 14. Germline V lookup: CDR1 LNHDA, CDR2 SQIVND (reference sequence). The CDR3 loop spans 16 amino acids. The CDR3 region has the DNA TGTGCCAGTACCCCGGGGAGGGGCAGGAATCCCGGGGAGCTGTTTTTT. Translated, it gives CASTPGRGRNPGELFF. The entire variable domain, with the rest obtained from reference TRBV19 and TRBJ2-2, is as follows: DGGITQSPKYLFRKEGQNVTLSCEQNLNHDAMYWYRQDPGQGLRLIYYSQIVNDFQKGDIAEGYSVSREKKESFPLTVTSAQKNPTAFYLCASTPGRGRNPGELFFGEGSRLTVL.

A note on this clone: The same CDR3 also results from other DNA sequences found in this sample. The chain couples TRBV20-1 to TRBJ2-5, with 7 bases identical to TRBD2. This CDR3 comprises 12 residues. V lost 3 bases and J lost 5; bases outside the gene matches: 3. From germline, CDR1 is DFQATT and CDR2 SNEGSKA (reference sequence). The CDR3: CSASLAGETQYF. The DNA for the CDR3 is TGCAGTGCTAGTTTAGCGGGCGAGACCCAGTACTTC.

The V call is TRBV10-2, the J call TRBJ2-1; no reliable D call. CDR3 length equals 13 residues. The V gene lost 6 bases and the J gene lost 0 bases, with 6 bases spanning the gap. CDR1 and CDR2 from the germline V gene are WSHSY and SAAADI. The CDR3 is CASSPGSYNEQFF. The DNA of the CDR3 is TGCGCCAGCAGCCCCGGCTCCTACAATGAGCAGTTCTTC.